This T cell receptor beta chain was found in a study of CD8 T cells in ankylosing spondylitis. The CDR3 sequence is 18 residues long. The V gene end was trimmed by 4 bases and the J gene end by 3 bases; junction bases not matched to a gene: 16. Germline V lookup: CDR1 SGHDN, CDR2 FVKESK. TCRdb itself ran the 5' RACE reads through MiXCR, one entry per CDR3 protein. The table lists about 220,000 distinct CDR3 sequences, 15% to 20% of them singletons. Broader study findings: It appeared that ankylosing spondylitis blood was characterized by a TCR beta motif of several highly homologous variants.

On this clonotype: What it binds is not known.

The genes are TRBV14 and TRBJ2-5, with 8 bases aligning to TRBD1. Sequenced material: blood, either unsorted or a sorted T cell fraction (not recorded which). The clonotype was recovered from a male donor with ankylosing spondylitis. This CDR3 is CASSLDTGQAYGEETQYF. The CDR3 region has the DNA TGTGCCAGCAGCCTCGACACGGGACAGGCCTACGGGGAAGAGACCCAGTACTTC.